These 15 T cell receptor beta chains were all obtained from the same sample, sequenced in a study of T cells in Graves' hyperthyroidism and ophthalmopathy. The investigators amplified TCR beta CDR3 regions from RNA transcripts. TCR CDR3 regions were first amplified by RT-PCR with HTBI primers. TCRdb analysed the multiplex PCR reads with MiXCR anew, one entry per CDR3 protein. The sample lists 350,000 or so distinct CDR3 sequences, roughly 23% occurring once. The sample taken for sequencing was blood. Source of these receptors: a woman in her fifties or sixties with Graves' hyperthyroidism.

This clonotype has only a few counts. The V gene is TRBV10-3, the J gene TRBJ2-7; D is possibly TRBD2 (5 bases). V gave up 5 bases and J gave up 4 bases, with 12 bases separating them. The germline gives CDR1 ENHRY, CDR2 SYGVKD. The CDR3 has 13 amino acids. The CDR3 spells CAISIRTGYEQYF. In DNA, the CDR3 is TGTGCCATCAGTATCCGGACGGGATACGAGCAGTACTTC.

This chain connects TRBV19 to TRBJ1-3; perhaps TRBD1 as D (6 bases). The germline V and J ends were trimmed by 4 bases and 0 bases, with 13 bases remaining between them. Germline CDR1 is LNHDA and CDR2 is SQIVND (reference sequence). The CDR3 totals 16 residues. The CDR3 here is CASSTGDPRSGNTIYF. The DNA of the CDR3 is TGTGCCAGTAGTACAGGGGACCCGCGCTCTGGAAACACCATATATTTT.

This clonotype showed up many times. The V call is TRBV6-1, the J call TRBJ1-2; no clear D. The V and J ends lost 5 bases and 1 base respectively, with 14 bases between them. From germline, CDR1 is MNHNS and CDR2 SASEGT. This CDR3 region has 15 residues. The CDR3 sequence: CASSPGRTYNYGYTF. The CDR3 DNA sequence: TGTGCCAGCAGTCCTGGACGGACCTATAACTATGGCTACACCTTC.

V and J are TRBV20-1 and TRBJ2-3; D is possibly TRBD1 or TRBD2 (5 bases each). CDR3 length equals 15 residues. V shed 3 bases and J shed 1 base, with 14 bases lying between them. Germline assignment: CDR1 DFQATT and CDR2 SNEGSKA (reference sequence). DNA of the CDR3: TGCAGTGCTAGGTCGGGGACGGGACGCACAGATACGCAGTATTTT. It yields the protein CSARSGTGRTDTQYF.

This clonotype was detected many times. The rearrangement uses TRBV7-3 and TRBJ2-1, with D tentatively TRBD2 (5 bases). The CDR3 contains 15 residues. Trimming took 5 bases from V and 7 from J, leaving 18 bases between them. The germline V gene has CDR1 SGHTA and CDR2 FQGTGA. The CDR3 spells CASSPSKEAVNEQFF. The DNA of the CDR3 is TGTGCCAGCAGCCCTAGTAAAGAAGCGGTGAATGAGCAGTTCTTC.

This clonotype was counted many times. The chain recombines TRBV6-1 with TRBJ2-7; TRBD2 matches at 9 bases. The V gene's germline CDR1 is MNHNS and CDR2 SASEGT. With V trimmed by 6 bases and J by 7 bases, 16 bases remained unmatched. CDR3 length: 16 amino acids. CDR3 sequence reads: CASRISSGAGGIEQYF. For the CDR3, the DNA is TGTGCCAGCAGAATCTCCTCCGGAGCGGGAGGCATTGAGCAGTACTTC.

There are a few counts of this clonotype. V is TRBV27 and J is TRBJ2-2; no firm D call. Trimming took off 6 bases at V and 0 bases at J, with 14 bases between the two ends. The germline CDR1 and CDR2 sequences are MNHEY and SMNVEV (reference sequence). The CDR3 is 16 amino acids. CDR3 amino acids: CASSQPWHPNTGELFF. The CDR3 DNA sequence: TGTGCCAGCAGCCAACCGTGGCACCCGAACACCGGGGAGCTGTTTTTT.

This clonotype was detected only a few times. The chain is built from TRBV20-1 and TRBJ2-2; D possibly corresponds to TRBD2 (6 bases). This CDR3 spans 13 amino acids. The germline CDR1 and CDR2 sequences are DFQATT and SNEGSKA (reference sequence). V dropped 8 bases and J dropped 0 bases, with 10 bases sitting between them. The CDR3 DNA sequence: TGCAGTCCGGAGGGTCCGAACACCGGGGAGCTGTTTTTT. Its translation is CSPEGPNTGELFF.

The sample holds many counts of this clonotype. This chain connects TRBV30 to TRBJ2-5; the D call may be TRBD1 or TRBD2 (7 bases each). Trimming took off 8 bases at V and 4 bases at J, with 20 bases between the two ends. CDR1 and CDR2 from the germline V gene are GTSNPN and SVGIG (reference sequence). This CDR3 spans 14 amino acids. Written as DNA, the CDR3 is TGTGCCGTGGGGGGGGACAGAAACGTAGAGACCCAGTACTTC. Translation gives CAVGGDRNVETQYF.

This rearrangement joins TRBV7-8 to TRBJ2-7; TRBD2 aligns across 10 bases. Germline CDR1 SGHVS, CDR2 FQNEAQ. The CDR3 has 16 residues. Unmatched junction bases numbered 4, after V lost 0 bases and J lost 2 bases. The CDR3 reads CASSLAPGLATYEQYF. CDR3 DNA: TGTGCCAGCAGCTTAGCCCCGGGACTAGCGACCTACGAGCAGTACTTC.

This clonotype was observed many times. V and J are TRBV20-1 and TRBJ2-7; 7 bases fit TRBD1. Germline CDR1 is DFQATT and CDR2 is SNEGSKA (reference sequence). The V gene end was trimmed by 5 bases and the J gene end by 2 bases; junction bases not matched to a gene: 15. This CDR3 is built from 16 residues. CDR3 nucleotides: TGCAGTGCTGCCCGCGCCTCCAGACAGGGAACCTACGAGCAGTACTTC. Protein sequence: CSAARASRQGTYEQYF.

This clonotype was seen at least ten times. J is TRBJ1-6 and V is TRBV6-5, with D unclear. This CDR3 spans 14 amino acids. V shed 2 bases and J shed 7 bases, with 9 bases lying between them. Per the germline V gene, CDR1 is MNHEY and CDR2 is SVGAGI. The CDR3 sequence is CASSYENINSPLHF. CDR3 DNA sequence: TGTGCCAGCAGTTACGAGAACATAAATTCACCCCTCCACTTT.

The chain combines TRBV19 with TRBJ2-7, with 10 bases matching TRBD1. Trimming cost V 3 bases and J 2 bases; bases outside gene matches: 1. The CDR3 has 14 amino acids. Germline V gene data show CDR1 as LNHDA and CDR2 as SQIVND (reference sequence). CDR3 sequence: CASSIGQGAYEQYF. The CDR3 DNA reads TGTGCCAGTAGTATCGGACAGGGGGCCTACGAGCAGTACTTC.

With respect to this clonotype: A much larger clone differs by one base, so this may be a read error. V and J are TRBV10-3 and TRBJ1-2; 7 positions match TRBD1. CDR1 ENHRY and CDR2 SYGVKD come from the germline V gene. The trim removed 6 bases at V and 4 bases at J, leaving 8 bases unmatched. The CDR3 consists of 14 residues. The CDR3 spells CAISSGTEIYGYTF. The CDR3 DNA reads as TGTGCCATCAGCTCCGGGACAGAGATCTATGGCTACACCTTC.

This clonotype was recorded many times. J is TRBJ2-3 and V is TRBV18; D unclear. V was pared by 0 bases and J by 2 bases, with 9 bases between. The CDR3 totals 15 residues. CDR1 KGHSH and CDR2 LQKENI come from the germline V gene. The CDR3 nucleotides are TGTGCCAGCTCACCACCTGTGGGATTCACAGATACGCAGTATTTT. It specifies CASSPPVGFTDTQYF. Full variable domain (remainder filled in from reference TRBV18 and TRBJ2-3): NAGVMQNPRHLVRRRGQEARLRCSPMKGHSHVYWYRQLPEEGLKFMVYLQKENIIDESGMPKERFSAEFPKEGPSILRIQQVVRGDSAAYFCASSPPVGFTDTQYFGPGTRLTVL.